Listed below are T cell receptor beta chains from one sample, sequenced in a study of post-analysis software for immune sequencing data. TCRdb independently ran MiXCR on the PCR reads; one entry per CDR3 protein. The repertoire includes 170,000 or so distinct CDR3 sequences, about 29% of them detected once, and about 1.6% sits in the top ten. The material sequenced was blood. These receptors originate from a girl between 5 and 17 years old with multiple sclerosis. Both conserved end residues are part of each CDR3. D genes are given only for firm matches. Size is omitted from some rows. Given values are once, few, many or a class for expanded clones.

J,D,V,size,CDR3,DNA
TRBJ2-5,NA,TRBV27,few,CASSLTGGAQETQYF,TGTGCCAGCAGTTTAACGGGGGGCGCACAGGAGACCCAGTACTTC
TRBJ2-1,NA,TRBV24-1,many,CATRDPMYNEQFF,TGTGCCACTCGGGACCCTATGTACAATGAGCAGTTCTTC
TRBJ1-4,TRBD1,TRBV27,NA,CASSLSKGTAENLFF,TGTGCCAGCAGTTTATCAAAGGGGACAGCTGAAAACCTGTTTTTT
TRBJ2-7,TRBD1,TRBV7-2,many,CASSYGGDRAYEQYF,TGTGCCAGCAGCTACGGTGGGGACAGGGCCTACGAGCAGTACTTC
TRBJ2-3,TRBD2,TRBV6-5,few,CASSLTAGGPINTQYF,TGTGCCAGCAGTTTAACAGCGGGAGGGCCGATTAATACGCAGTATTTT
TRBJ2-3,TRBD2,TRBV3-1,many,CASSPLTGGWGTDTQYF,TGTGCCAGCAGCCCCCTCACGGGGGGATGGGGCACAGATACGCAGTATTTT
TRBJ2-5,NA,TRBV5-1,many,CASSITRGTQYF,TGCGCCAGCAGCATAACTCGGGGGACCCAGTACTTC
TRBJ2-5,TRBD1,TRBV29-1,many,CTATGGHRGETQYF,TGCACCGCTACAGGGGGGCACAGGGGCGAGACCCAGTACTTC
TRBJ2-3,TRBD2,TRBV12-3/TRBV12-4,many,CASSPLAGEGDTQYF,TGTGCCAGCAGTCCATTAGCGGGAGAAGGAGATACGCAGTATTTT
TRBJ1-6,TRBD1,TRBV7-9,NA,CASSGQGIGSPLHF,TGTGCCAGCAGCGGACAGGGGATCGGTTCGCCCCTCCACTTT
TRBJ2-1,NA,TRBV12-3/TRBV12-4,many,CASSSIPGPFSYNEQFF,TGTGCCAGCAGTTCGATACCGGGACCCTTCTCCTACAATGAGCAGTTCTTC
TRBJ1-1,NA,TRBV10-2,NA,CASRHGTNRIPEAFF,TGCGCCAGCAGGCACGGAACAAACCGGATCCCTGAAGCTTTCTTT
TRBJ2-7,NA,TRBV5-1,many,CASSLEGFYEQYF,TGCGCCAGCAGCTTGGAGGGATTCTACGAGCAGTACTTC
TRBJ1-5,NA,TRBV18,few,CASSPDPVSPQPQHF,TGTGCCAGCTCACCAGATCCAGTATCTCCTCAGCCCCAGCATTTT
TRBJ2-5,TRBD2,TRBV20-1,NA,CSARELAGGQETQYF,TGCAGTGCTAGAGAACTAGCGGGAGGCCAAGAGACCCAGTACTTC
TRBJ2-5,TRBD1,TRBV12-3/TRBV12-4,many,CASSFRGSQETQYF,TGTGCCAGCAGTTTCAGGGGGAGCCAAGAGACCCAGTACTTC
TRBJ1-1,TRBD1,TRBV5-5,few,CASSLGGGQGGEAFF,TGTGCCAGCAGCTTGGGTGGGGGACAGGGTGGTGAAGCTTTCTTT
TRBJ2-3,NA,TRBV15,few,CATSRPGSLFTDTQYF,TGTGCCACCAGCAGACCGGGAAGCCTATTCACAGATACGCAGTATTTT
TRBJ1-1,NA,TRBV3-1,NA,CASSQVGRAGNTEAFF,TGTGCCAGCAGCCAAGTCGGCAGGGCGGGGAACACTGAAGCTTTCTTT
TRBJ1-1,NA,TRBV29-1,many,CSVLQGPKNTEAFF,TGCAGCGTGCTGCAGGGCCCTAAGAACACTGAAGCTTTCTTT
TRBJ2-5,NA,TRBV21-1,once,CAGRAYNEQYF,TGTGCCGGCAGGGCTTACAATGAGCAGTACTTC
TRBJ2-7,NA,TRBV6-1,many,CASGSSYEQYF,TGTGCCAGCGGGAGCTCCTACGAGCAGTACTTC
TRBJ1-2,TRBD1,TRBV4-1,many,CASSQAGRGRTNYGYTF,TGCGCCAGCAGCCAAGCAGGCAGGGGGCGGACTAACTATGGCTACACCTTC
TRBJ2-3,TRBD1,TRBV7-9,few,CASSRQGRTDTQYF,TGTGCCAGCAGCAGACAGGGGAGGACAGATACGCAGTATTTT
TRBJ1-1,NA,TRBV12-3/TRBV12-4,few,CASRIVGTEAFF,TGTGCCAGCAGAATTGTAGGGACTGAAGCTTTCTTT